Presented here are 27 T cell receptor beta chains from one specimen sequenced in a study of T cells after yellow fever vaccination. TCRdb passed the 5' RACE reads through MiXCR, listing each CDR3 protein once. The sample consists of about 510,000 distinct CDR3 sequences, less than 25% of them appearing once. The sequencing here drew on PBMCs, taken 21 days after the first yellow fever vaccination. The receptors were sampled from a man younger than 35 who received the YFV17D yellow fever vaccine.

The chain links TRBV15 to TRBJ2-7; D remains unclear. The germline V and J ends were trimmed by 0 bases and 1 base, with 7 bases remaining between them. Germline lookup yields CDR1 LNHNV and CDR2 YYDKDF (reference sequence). The CDR3 covers 14 residues. CDR3 in DNA: TGTGCCACCAGCAGAGATCGGGCTTCCTACGAGCAGTACGTC. Its translation is CATSRDRASYEQYV.

The V call is TRBV3-1, the J call TRBJ1-3, with D possibly TRBD1 on 5 matching bases. Trimming cost V 1 base and J 4 bases, with 14 bases left between them. The germline V gene encodes CDR1 LGHDT and CDR2 YNNKEL (reference sequence). This CDR3 is 16 amino acids long. The CDR3 bases are TGTGCCAGCAGCCAAGCGTGGCGGGGCTACGGAAACACCATATATTTT. Translated, it gives CASSQAWRGYGNTIYF. Full variable domain (remainder filled in from reference TRBV3-1 and TRBJ1-3): DTAVSQTPKYLVTQMGNDKSIKCEQNLGHDTMYWYKQDSKKFLKIMFSYNNKELIINETVPNRFSPKSPDKAHLNLHINSLELGDSAVYFCASSQAWRGYGNTIYFGEGSWLTVV.

V is TRBV6-2 or TRBV6-3 and J is TRBJ1-3, with D hard to call. Between the trimmed V and J ends, which lost 4 bases and 0 bases, there was a span of 7 bases. Germline CDR1 is MNHEY and CDR2 is SVGEGT. The CDR3 sequence is 14 residues long. The CDR3 DNA is TGTGCCAGCAGTTGGGGAATCTCTGGAAACACCATATATTTT. Protein: CASSWGISGNTIYF.

The V call is TRBV2, the J call TRBJ2-5; TRBD1 aligns across 7 bases. The length of the CDR3 is 13 residues. Germline V lookup: CDR1 SNHLY, CDR2 FYNNEI. J lost 5 bases, V lost 8 bases, and 8 bases had no gene match. CDR3 residues: CASGTVPRETQYF. Written as DNA, the CDR3 is TGTGCCAGCGGGACAGTCCCCCGGGAGACCCAGTACTTC.

This chain links TRBV15 with TRBJ1-5; D is undetermined. This CDR3 is built from 12 residues. Germline lookup yields CDR1 LNHNV and CDR2 YYDKDF (reference sequence). Trimming stripped 3 bases from V and 8 bases from J, with 8 bases between. In nucleotides, the CDR3 is TGTGCCACCAGCAGGGACCGCGAGCCCCAGCATTTT. Residues: CATSRDREPQHF.

The V and J genes are TRBV2 and TRBJ1-1; D is perhaps TRBD1 (5 bases). CDR3 length: 15 amino acids. With 4 bases removed from V and 0 bases from J, the gap between germline ends came to 12 bases. Germline V CDR1 and CDR2: SNHLY, FYNNEI. The chain's CDR3 is CASSAGAGMNTEAFF. CDR3 DNA: TGTGCCAGCAGTGCCGGGGCGGGCATGAACACTGAAGCTTTCTTT.

The rearrangement joins TRBV7-2 to TRBJ2-1; TRBD2 matches at 7 bases. CDR1 and CDR2 (germline): SGHTA, FQGNSA. This CDR3 contains 15 residues. V was pared by 6 bases and J by 4 bases, with 9 bases of the junction left unmatched. Written as DNA, the CDR3 is TGTGCCAGCAGGCCTCTCGGGGGGTCGTACAATGAGCAGTTCTTC. Amino acid sequence: CASRPLGGSYNEQFF.

In its sample, this clonotype was seen a few times. The J gene is TRBJ2-5, the V gene TRBV20-1, with 10 bases that match TRBD1. Germline V CDR1 and CDR2: DFQATT, SNEGSKA (reference sequence). This CDR3 has 14 amino acids. V lost 5 bases to trimming and J lost 2 bases; unmatched junction nucleotides: 5. Here the CDR3 reads CSAVDRGLQETQYF. The DNA for the CDR3 is TGCAGTGCTGTCGACAGGGGGCTACAAGAGACCCAGTACTTC.

This sequence joins TRBV7-2 and TRBJ2-7; 9 nucleotides agree with TRBD1. Losses at the gene ends were 4 bases for V and 3 bases for J; bases not matched to a gene: 4. Germline CDR1 reads SGHTA; CDR2 reads FQGNSA. The CDR3 totals 14 residues. DNA for the CDR3: TGTGCCAGCAGCTACTTGACAGGGGGCTACGAGCAGTACTTC. Its protein is CASSYLTGGYEQYF.

The genes are TRBV4-3 and TRBJ1-6; D not certain. V was cut by 0 bases and J by 1 base, with 19 bases left in between. The CDR3 has 20 amino acids. Germline CDR1 and CDR2: LGHNA and YSLEER. The CDR3 DNA is TGCGCCAGCAGCCAAGACCCAGCTATTGGGGTTAGATCCTATAATTCACCCCTCCACTTT. This translates into CASSQDPAIGVRSYNSPLHF.

Turning to this clonotype: Being one base from a much bigger clone, this may be a read error. V gene TRBV12-3 or TRBV12-4 combines with J gene TRBJ2-5; 11 bases line up with TRBD2. The J call may be wrong; the DNA end is better matched by TRBJ2-1. The length of the CDR3 is 17 residues. The CDR3 DNA sequence: TGTGCCAGCAGTTTCCAACTAGCGGGGGCGTACCAAGAGACCCAGTTCTTC. Protein product: CASSFQLAGAYQETQFF.

J is TRBJ2-2 and V is TRBV7-3; D ambiguous. The CDR3 runs to 13 residues. Trimming stripped 5 bases from V and 6 bases from J, with 10 bases between. Germline-derived CDR1 and CDR2 are SGHTA and FQGTGA. The CDR3 DNA is TGTGCCAGCAGCGACCAGTTTGCCGGGGAGCTGTTTTTT. The encoded protein is CASSDQFAGELFF.

This clonotype has only a few counts. The chain couples TRBV7-9 to TRBJ1-2, with D uncertain. Germline V CDR1 and CDR2: SEHNR, FQNEAQ (reference sequence). CDR3 size: 16 residues. V lost 4 bases and J lost 2, with 17 bases in between. The CDR3 sequence: CASSSPSGIRNYGYTF. For the CDR3, the DNA is TGTGCCAGCAGCTCCCCAAGCGGAATTCGAAACTATGGCTACACCTTC.

The chain joins TRBV7-2 to TRBJ2-5; possibly TRBD1 for D (6 bases). Trimming shortened V by 3 bases and J by 2 bases, and 13 bases separated the two germline ends. This CDR3 has 15 residues. CDR1 is SGHTA, CDR2 FQGNSA, per germline. The CDR3 reads CASSFQQGRQETQYF. CDR3 nucleotide sequence: TGTGCCAGCAGCTTCCAACAGGGTCGGCAAGAGACCCAGTACTTC.

The rearrangement joins TRBV5-5 to TRBJ2-3, with D possibly being TRBD2 (5 bases). V lost 0 bases and J 5 bases, leaving 13 bases between the germline ends. The CDR3 extends over 15 amino acids. CDR1 SGHKS and CDR2 YYEKEE come from the germline V gene (reference sequence). CDR3: CASSLGGINQDTQYF. Here the CDR3 DNA reads TGTGCCAGCAGCTTGGGAGGGATCAATCAAGATACGCAGTATTTT.

The V call is TRBV14, the J call TRBJ2-3; D may be TRBD1 or TRBD2 (5 bases each). The CDR3 runs to 14 residues. V gave up 8 bases and J gave up 2 bases, with 14 bases separating them. Germline CDR1 SGHDN, CDR2 FVKESK. CDR3 loop: CASAIMGDTDTQYF. The CDR3 region has the DNA TGTGCCAGCGCGATAATGGGGGACACAGATACGCAGTATTTT.

This clonotype was recorded a few times. This rearrangement joins TRBV7-2 to TRBJ1-2, with D hard to call. With 6 bases removed from V and 4 bases from J, the gap between germline ends came to 12 bases. The CDR3 loop spans 13 amino acids. Germline V gene data show CDR1 as SGHTA and CDR2 as FQGNSA. CDR3 coding DNA: TGTGCCAGCAGACCAACAAGGACCTATGGCTACACCTTC. This encodes CASRPTRTYGYTF.

This chain joins TRBV4-3 and TRBJ2-5; D perhaps matches TRBD2 (5 bases). Trimming cost V 3 bases and J 4 bases, with 15 bases left between them. Germline lookup yields CDR1 LGHNA and CDR2 YSLEER. The CDR3 is 15 residues long. CDR3 coding DNA: TGCGCCAGCAGCCATTCCGGCGGGTTCCTAGAGACCCAGTACTTC. It codes for CASSHSGGFLETQYF.

This clonotype was counted between two and nine times. This rearrangement joins TRBV6-5 to TRBJ2-2; tentatively, D is TRBD2 (5 bases). Trimming took 2 bases from V and 7 from J, leaving 11 bases between them. This CDR3 has 14 residues. Germline lookup yields CDR1 MNHEY and CDR2 SVGAGI. The CDR3 DNA follows: TGTGCCAGCAGTTACCTGAGCGGTGTCGGGGAGCTGTTTTTT. Its protein is CASSYLSGVGELFF.

The V call is TRBV29-1, the J call TRBJ2-7; D call uncertain. This CDR3 is 11 amino acids long. V was cut by 4 bases and J by 6 bases, with 10 bases left in between. Germline V gives CDR1 SQVTM, CDR2 ANQGSEA. The CDR3 DNA is TGCAGCGTTGCTTGGGTTGGCGAGCAGTACTTC. Translation: CSVAWVGEQYF.

The J gene is TRBJ2-7, the V gene TRBV6-5; possible D gene TRBD1, 5 bases. The CDR3 is 12 amino acids. Trimming took 6 bases from V and 7 from J, leaving 13 bases between them. The germline V gene has CDR1 MNHEY and CDR2 SVGAGI. In DNA, the CDR3 is TGTGCCAGCAGGGGGCAGGAAGTTGAGCAGTACTTC. Its protein is CASRGQEVEQYF.

Only one count was recorded for this clonotype. The rearrangement uses TRBV4-1 and TRBJ2-5; D is unclear. In germline, CDR1 is MGHRA, CDR2 YSYEKL. V lost 9 bases to trimming and J lost 6 bases, with 17 bases between them. The CDR3 sequence is 13 residues long. This CDR3 is CASSDLSEKTQYF. The DNA of the CDR3 is TGCGCCAGTTCGGACCTTTCGGAAAAGACCCAGTACTTC.

This clonotype was detected ten times or more. The chain couples TRBV12-3 or TRBV12-4 to TRBJ1-1; D is possibly TRBD1 (6 bases). V was pared by 6 bases and J by 0 bases, with 23 bases between. The CDR3 covers 18 residues. The CDR3 spells CASSESYREIFMNTEAFF. The CDR3 region has the DNA TGTGCCAGCAGCGAAAGCTACAGGGAAATCTTCATGAACACTGAAGCTTTCTTT.

The V gene is TRBV5-1, the J gene TRBJ1-2, with D maybe TRBD1 (5 bases). The CDR3 contains 14 residues. Trimming took off 3 bases at V and 5 bases at J, with 14 bases between the two ends. Germline V gives CDR1 SGHRS, CDR2 YFSETQ. CDR3 in DNA: TGCGCCAGCAGCTCGGGGGGGTCTCCGTATGGCTACACCTTC. Protein product: CASSSGGSPYGYTF. The whole variable domain, remainder taken from reference TRBV5-1 and TRBJ1-2, is KAGVTQTPRYLIKTRGQQVTLSCSPISGHRSVSWYQQTPGQGLQFLFEYFSETQRNKGNFPGRFSGRQFSNSRSEMNVSTLELGDSALYLCASSSGGSPYGYTFGSGTRLTVV.

A few counts support this clonotype. This chain connects TRBV12-3 or TRBV12-4 to TRBJ1-1; D remains unclear. The CDR3 has 14 amino acids. The V end lost 6 bases, the J end lost 7 bases, and 18 bases lay between the germline ends. DNA of the CDR3: TGTGCCAGCAGCTTATTACCCGACGAAGTTGAAGCTTTCTTT. It encodes CASSLLPDEVEAFF.

This chain connects TRBV7-9 to TRBJ2-5; 7 bases are shared with TRBD1. V shed 1 base and J 2 bases; nucleotides not matched to a gene: 7. CDR1 is SEHNR and CDR2 is FQNEAQ in the germline V gene (reference sequence). The CDR3 spans 16 residues. In DNA, the CDR3 is TGTGCCAGCAGCTTAGGGGACAGAAAATTTCAAGAGACCCAGTACTTC. This encodes CASSLGDRKFQETQYF.

The gene calls are TRBV28 and TRBJ2-1, with no clear D. CDR1 and CDR2 (germline): MDHEN, SYDVKM. Deletions cut 3 bases from V and 5 bases from J, with 11 bases between. This CDR3 comprises 14 residues. CDR3 sequence reads: CASSLSWPNNEQFF. Written as DNA, the CDR3 is TGTGCCAGCAGTTTGTCGTGGCCAAACAATGAGCAGTTCTTC.